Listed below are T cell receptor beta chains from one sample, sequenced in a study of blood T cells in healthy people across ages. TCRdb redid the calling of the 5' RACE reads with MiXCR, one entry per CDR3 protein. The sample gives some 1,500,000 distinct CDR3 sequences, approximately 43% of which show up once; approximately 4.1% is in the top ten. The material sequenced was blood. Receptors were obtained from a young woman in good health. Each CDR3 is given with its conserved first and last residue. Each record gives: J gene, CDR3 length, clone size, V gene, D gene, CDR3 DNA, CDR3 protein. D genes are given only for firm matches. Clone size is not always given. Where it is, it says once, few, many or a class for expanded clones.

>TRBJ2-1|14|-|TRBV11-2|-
TGTGCCAGCAGCCCGCCACGTATTATCTACGAGCAGTTCTTC
CASSPPRIIYEQFF
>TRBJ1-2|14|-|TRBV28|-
TGTGCCAGCAGTTTTGGGCAGAACCCCTCCGGCTACACCTTC
CASSFGQNPSGYTF
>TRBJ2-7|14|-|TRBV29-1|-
TGCAGCGTTGAAGAAGACAGGTCCCCCTACGAGCAGTACTTC
CSVEEDRSPYEQYF
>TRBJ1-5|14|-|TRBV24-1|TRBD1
TGTGCCACCAGCTCGGGACAGAACAATCAGCCCCAGCATTTT
CATSSGQNNQPQHF
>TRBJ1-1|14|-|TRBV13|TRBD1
TGTGCCAGCAGCGCCTACAGGGGTAGCACTGAAGCTTTCTTT
CASSAYRGSTEAFF
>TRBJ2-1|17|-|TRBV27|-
TGTGCCAGCAGTCCGGGCCTCATCCCAGGGGACTACAATGAGCAGTTCTTC
CASSPGLIPGDYNEQFF
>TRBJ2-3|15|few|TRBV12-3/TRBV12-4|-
TGTGCCAGCAGCTTCGATGGGCAGAGCACAGATACGCAGTATTTT
CASSFDGQSTDTQYF
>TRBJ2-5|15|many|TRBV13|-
TGTGCCAGCAGCACGGGACGGGGAAATGGAGAGACCCAGTACTTC
CASSTGRGNGETQYF
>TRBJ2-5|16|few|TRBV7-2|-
TGTGCCAGCAGCTTAGCATACGGGAACCGCCAAGAGACCCAGTACTTC
CASSLAYGNRQETQYF
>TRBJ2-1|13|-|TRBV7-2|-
TGTGCCAGCAGCTATCAGGACAAACTGGAGCAGTTCTTC
CASSYQDKLEQFF
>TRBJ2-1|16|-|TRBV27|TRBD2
TGTGCCAGCAGTTTATTTGCGAGCGGGACCTACAATGAGCAGTTCTTC
CASSLFASGTYNEQFF
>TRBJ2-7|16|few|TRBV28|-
TGTGCCAGCAGCTGGCGCGTTTCGGGCAGCTCCTACGAGCAGTACTTC
CASSWRVSGSSYEQYF
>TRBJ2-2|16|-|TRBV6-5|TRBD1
TGTGCCAGCAGGATAACAGGGGCGCTAAACACCGGGGAGCTGTTTTTT
CASRITGALNTGELFF
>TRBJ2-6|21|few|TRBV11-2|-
TGTGCCAGCAGCTTAACATATTATAGGACAGCAACCTACTCTGGGGCCAACGTCCTGACTTTC
CASSLTYYRTATYSGANVLTF
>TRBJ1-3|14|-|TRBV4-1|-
TGCGCCGCAGGGAGCCGCAACTCTGGAAACACCATATATTTT
CAAGSRNSGNTIYF
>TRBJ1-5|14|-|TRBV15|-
TGTGCCACCAGCAGAGATAACGGGAATCAGCCCCAGCATTTT
CATSRDNGNQPQHF
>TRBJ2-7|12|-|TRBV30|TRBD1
TGTGCCTGGAGGCTACAGGGGTACGAGCAGTACTTC
CAWRLQGYEQYF
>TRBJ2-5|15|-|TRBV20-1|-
TGCAGTGCGAGGGCAGACATCGCTCGAGTGGAGACCCAGTACTTC
CSARADIARVETQYF
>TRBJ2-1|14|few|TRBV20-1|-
TGCAGTGCTAAGGACTTGAGCTCCTACAATGAGCAGTTCTTC
CSAKDLSSYNEQFF
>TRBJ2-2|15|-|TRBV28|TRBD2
TGTGCCACCCAATTGGGAGGGGTCCCAACCGGGGAGCTGTTTTTT
CATQLGGVPTGELFF
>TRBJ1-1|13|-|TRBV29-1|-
TGCAGCGTTTTACGATCTCTGAACACTGAAGCTTTCTTT
CSVLRSLNTEAFF
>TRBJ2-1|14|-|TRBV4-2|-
TGTGCCAGCAGCCAGAGGACGGGAATCAATGAGCAGTTCTTC
CASSQRTGINEQFF
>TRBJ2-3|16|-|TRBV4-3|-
TGCGCCAGCAGCCAAGACGGCAGCCCAGGGACAGATACGCAGTATTTT
CASSQDGSPGTDTQYF
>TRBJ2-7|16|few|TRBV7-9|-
TGTGCCAGCAGCCGACTCGGCGCGGATGGGTCCTACGAGCAGTACTTC
CASSRLGADGSYEQYF
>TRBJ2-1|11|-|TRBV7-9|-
TGTGCCAGCAGCTTATTACGTGAGCAGTTCTTC
CASSLLREQFF
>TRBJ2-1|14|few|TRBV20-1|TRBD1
TGCAGTGCTAGAGTCTACAGGGGTTTCGATGAGCAGTTCTTC
CSARVYRGFDEQFF
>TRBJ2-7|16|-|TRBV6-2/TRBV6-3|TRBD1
TGTGCCAGCATTTACGATCCGGGACAGGGAGGCTACGAGCAGTACTTC
CASIYDPGQGGYEQYF
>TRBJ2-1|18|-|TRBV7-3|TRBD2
TGTGCCAGCAGCTTATCTAGCGGGACGGCCGTTTCCTACAATGAGCAGTTCTTC
CASSLSSGTAVSYNEQFF
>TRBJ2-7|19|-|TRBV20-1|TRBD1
TGCAGTACTAGAGATCCTTGGGTTGTTCTCGCGGACAGGGGTCACGAGCAGTACTTC
CSTRDPWVVLADRGHEQYF
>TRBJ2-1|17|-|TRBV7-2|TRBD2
TGTGCCAGCAGCGCTAGACTAGCGGGCCTCTCCCACAATGAGCAGTTCTTC
CASSARLAGLSHNEQFF
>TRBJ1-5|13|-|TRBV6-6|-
TGTGCCACCCAGGGAAGCAGTAGTAAGGCCCAGCATTTT
CATQGSSSKAQHF
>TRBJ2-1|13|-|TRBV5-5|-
TGTGCCAGCAGCTCTCTGACCCCCTACGAGCAGTTCTTC
CASSSLTPYEQFF
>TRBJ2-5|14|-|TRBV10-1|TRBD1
TGCGCCAGCTCCGGGACAGTGAATCAAGAGACCCAGTACTTC
CASSGTVNQETQYF
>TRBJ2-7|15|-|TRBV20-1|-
TGCAGCGCTAGTATCCGGAGAAATTCCTACAATGAGCAGTACTTC
CSASIRRNSYNEQYF
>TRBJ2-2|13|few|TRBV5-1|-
TGCGCCAGCAGCTCCGACGGCACCGGGGAGCTGTTTTTT
CASSSDGTGELFF
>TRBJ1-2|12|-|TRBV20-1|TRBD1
TGCAGTGCAGGGACAGGGGGCTATGGCTACACCTTC
CSAGTGGYGYTF
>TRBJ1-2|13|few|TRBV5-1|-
TGCGCCAGCAGCTTGGACCAGAACTATGGCTACACCTTC
CASSLDQNYGYTF
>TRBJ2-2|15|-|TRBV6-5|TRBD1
TGTGCCAGCAGTTACCGACAGGGTCTCGGAGGGGAGCTGTTTTTT
CASSYRQGLGGELFF
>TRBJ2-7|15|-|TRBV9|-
TGTGCCAGCAGCGTAGACGGGGTAAGCTCCTACGAGCAGTACTTC
CASSVDGVSSYEQYF
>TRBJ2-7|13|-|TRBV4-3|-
TGCGCCAGCAGCCAAGATTTCGGCGACGAGCAGTACTTC
CASSQDFGDEQYF
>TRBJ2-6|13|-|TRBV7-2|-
TGTGCCAGCAGCTTAATTCTGGCCAACGTCCTGACTTTC
CASSLILANVLTF
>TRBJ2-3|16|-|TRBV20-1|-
TGCAGTGCTAGAGATAGACGAAGGGGATTTGCAGATACGCAGTATTTT
CSARDRRRGFADTQYF
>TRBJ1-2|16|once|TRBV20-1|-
TGCAGTGCTAGAGAAAAGGCAGGGCCAGCTAACTATGGCTACACCTTC
CSAREKAGPANYGYTF
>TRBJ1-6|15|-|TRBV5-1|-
TGCGCCAGCAGCTTGGACAGGAGTTATAATTCACCCCTCCACTTT
CASSLDRSYNSPLHF
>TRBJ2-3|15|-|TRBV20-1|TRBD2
TGCAGTGCTAGAAGCCGGCCTAGCGGGAGTCATACGCAGTATTTT
CSARSRPSGSHTQYF
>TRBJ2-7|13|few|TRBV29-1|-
TGCAGCGTTGACTTCGGTGGCTCCTACGAGCAGTACTTC
CSVDFGGSYEQYF
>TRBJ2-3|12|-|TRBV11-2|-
TGTGCCAGCACTAAAAATGGAGATACGCAGTATTTT
CASTKNGDTQYF
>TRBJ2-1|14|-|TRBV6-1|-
TGTGCCAGCAGTGGCCGCTCAGGGTACAATGAGCAGTTCTTC
CASSGRSGYNEQFF
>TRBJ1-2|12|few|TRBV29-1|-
TGCAGCGTTGGGACAGTACCCTATGGCTACACCTTC
CSVGTVPYGYTF
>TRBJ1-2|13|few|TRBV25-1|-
TGTGCCAGCAGTGAATACCAGGGAGCTGGCTACACCTTC
CASSEYQGAGYTF
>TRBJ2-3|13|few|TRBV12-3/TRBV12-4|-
TGTGCCAGCAGTTTGCGGTTCACAGATACGCAGTATTTT
CASSLRFTDTQYF